A single T cell receptor beta chain is shown here with its context. The data derive from a study of radiotherapy plus CTLA-4 blockade in lung cancer. Assay: immunoSEQ multiplex PCR; the TCRdb copy retains only in-frame clones and omits some. Among 27,000 or so clones listed, approximately 80% were seen once. Germline-derived CDR1 and CDR2 are MNHEY and SMNVEV (reference sequence). Trimming took off 2 bases at V and 0 bases at J, with 10 bases between the two ends. The CDR3 is 15 amino acids. The chain is built from TRBV27 and TRBJ1-1; D is unresolved. The specimen comprised peripheral blood, sampled from a patient treated with radiotherapy plus ipilimumab. The sequence derives from a human donor with non-small cell lung cancer that progressed on radiotherapy plus ipilimumab. This chain's CDR3 is CASSLGLGVNTEAFF. CDR3 sequence (DNA): TGTGCCAGCAGTTTAGGCCTTGGAGTGAACACTGAAGCTTTCTTT.